A selection of T cell receptor beta chains follows, all from one sample in a study of cytomegalovirus exposure and HLA in healthy donors. Produced via immunoSEQ multiplex PCR; TCRdb's table is partial and in-frame only. The sample consists of about 210,000 clones, around 78% of them appearing once. Sequencing input: PBMCs. Receptors were obtained from a woman aged 25 to 39 in good health and CMV-seropositive. CDR3s include the opening cysteine and the closing phenylalanine or tryptophan. D genes are given only for firm matches. Clone size is stated in some rows and not others, as once, few, many or a class when expanded.

j_call	d_call	v_call	clone_size	cdr3_nt	cdr3_aa
TRBJ2-2	NA	TRBV7-9	NA	TGTGCCAGCAGCCCTGAGAGGAACACCGGGGAGCTGTTTTTT	CASSPERNTGELFF
TRBJ1-5	TRBD1	TRBV28	NA	TGTGCCAGCAGTTTTCGGGGACAGGGGGGACAGCCCCAGCATTTT	CASSFRGQGGQPQHF
TRBJ2-4	NA	TRBV7-3	NA	TGTGCCAGCGCCTGGGCGGGGTCCAACATTCAGTACTTC	CASAWAGSNIQYF
TRBJ2-7	NA	TRBV28	NA	TGTGCCAGCAGTTTATTAGGGGTGTGGCAGTACTTC	CASSLLGVWQYF
TRBJ1-1	TRBD1	TRBV9	NA	TGTGCCAGCAGCGCCCCGGGACAGTCTGAAGCTTTCTTT	CASSAPGQSEAFF
TRBJ1-3	TRBD1	TRBV18	NA	TGTGCCAGCTCAGACCGGGACAGGGTTCTTGGAAACACCATATATTTT	CASSDRDRVLGNTIYF
TRBJ2-7	NA	TRBV18	NA	TGTGCCAGCTCACCTAGGCGGGACTCCTACGAGCAGTACTTC	CASSPRRDSYEQYF
TRBJ2-3	TRBD2	TRBV6-5	NA	TGTGCCAGCAGGGGGACTACTAGCACAGATACGCAGTATTTT	CASRGTTSTDTQYF
TRBJ1-2	TRBD1	TRBV30	NA	TGTGCCTGCCCAGACAGGGCTAAGGGCTACACCTTC	CACPDRAKGYTF
TRBJ2-7	NA	TRBV7-6	NA	TGTGCCAGCAGCTTTGTGGAGGGCCGCGGCTACGAGCAGTACTTC	CASSFVEGRGYEQYF
TRBJ2-7	TRBD1	TRBV27	NA	TGTGCCAGCAGCGCGTGGAGGGGGACAGGGCTTGGCGAGCAGTACTTC	CASSAWRGTGLGEQYF
TRBJ2-1	TRBD2	TRBV10-3	NA	TGTGCCATCAGTGAGAGACGACCGGGACTAGCGGGAGGTACACGGAATGAGCAGTTCTTC	CAISERRPGLAGGTRNEQFF
TRBJ2-3	TRBD2	TRBV7-2	NA	TGTGCCAGCAGCTTAGTAGGTAGCGGGGTTACAGATACGCAGTATTTT	CASSLVGSGVTDTQYF
TRBJ2-2	TRBD1	TRBV5-6	NA	TGTGCCAGCAGCTTGGGGGAGACAGGGGGAACCGGGGAGCTGTTTTTT	CASSLGETGGTGELFF
TRBJ2-1	TRBD2	TRBV4-3	NA	TGCGCCAGCCGACTAGCGGGAGCCAACAATGAGCAGTTCTTC	CASRLAGANNEQFF
TRBJ1-4	NA	TRBV19	few	TGTGCCAGTAGTATTGATCCCCCACAGGGCCTTAATGAAAAACTGTTTTTT	CASSIDPPQGLNEKLFF
TRBJ2-7	TRBD2	TRBV9	NA	TGTGCCAGCAGCTTAGAAGCGGGACCCTACGAGCAGTACTTC	CASSLEAGPYEQYF
TRBJ2-7	TRBD1	TRBV9	NA	TGTGCCAGCAGCGTAGGGGGACAGGGGCGCACCGAGCAGTACTTC	CASSVGGQGRTEQYF
TRBJ1-2	TRBD1	TRBV27	few	TGTGCCAGCGGAAGACAGGGGAGAAATGGCTACACCTTC	CASGRQGRNGYTF
TRBJ1-5	NA	TRBV9	NA	TGTGCCAGCAGCGTAGGGGGTGGGGGGGGGCAGCCCCAGCATTTT	CASSVGGGGGQPQHF
TRBJ1-5	NA	TRBV19	NA	TGTGCCAGTCGCTCTCCTATAGGAGGCAATCAGCCCCAGCATTTT	CASRSPIGGNQPQHF
TRBJ2-1	TRBD2	TRBV30	NA	TGTGCCTGGAGTCGCACGGGGGGTAATGAGCAGTTCTTC	CAWSRTGGNEQFF
TRBJ1-2	NA	TRBV7-9	NA	TGTGCCAGCAGCCCTGTCAGGGTGGGCTATGGCTACACCTTC	CASSPVRVGYGYTF
TRBJ1-5	NA	TRBV2	NA	TGTGCCAGCAGTGACAGGTTCCATCAGCCCCAGCATTTT	CASSDRFHQPQHF
TRBJ1-1	NA	TRBV27	NA	TGTGCCAGCAGTTTAGCAGGCCCCCCCGCCAACACTGAAGCTTTCTTT	CASSLAGPPANTEAFF
TRBJ2-6	TRBD1	TRBV5-4	NA	TGTGCCAGCAGCCTAGGGGACAGCCCTGGGGCCAACGTCCTGACTTTC	CASSLGDSPGANVLTF
TRBJ2-7	NA	TRBV28	NA	TGTGCCAGCAGTTCAGTTTACGAGCAGTACTTC	CASSSVYEQYF
TRBJ2-7	TRBD2	TRBV28	NA	TGTGCCAGCCAGAGCGGGAATCTGTACGAGCAGTACTTC	CASQSGNLYEQYF
TRBJ2-2	TRBD1	TRBV6-6	NA	TGTGCCAGCAGCCCCGGGACAGTGAACACCGGGGAGCTGTTTTTT	CASSPGTVNTGELFF
TRBJ2-3	NA	TRBV29-1	NA	TGCAGCGCTCAGTTCGGGTTTCGGGACACAGATACGCAGTATTTT	CSAQFGFRDTDTQYF
TRBJ1-2	NA	TRBV5-6	once	TGTGCCAGCAGCTTCGGGACGGGACTTTATGGCTACACCTTC	CASSFGTGLYGYTF
TRBJ1-4	TRBD1	TRBV7-2	NA	TGTGCCAGCAGCACCGGGACAGTCGAAAAACTGTTTTTT	CASSTGTVEKLFF
TRBJ2-5	TRBD2	TRBV4-1	NA	TGCGCCAGCAGCCAGTTCCACCGGGGACTAGCTGGCCAAGAGACCCAGTACTTC	CASSQFHRGLAGQETQYF
TRBJ2-1	NA	TRBV7-2	NA	TGTGCCAGCACCCCGGGACTCATAATGGGTGAGCAGTTCTTC	CASTPGLIMGEQFF
TRBJ2-1	NA	TRBV19	few	TGTGCCAGTAGTATGCTGGACGGGGGAGGAGGGGTCGAGCAGTTCTTC	CASSMLDGGGGVEQFF
TRBJ1-2	NA	TRBV19	NA	TGTGCCAGTAGTATGCCAGGGATCTATGGCTACACCTTC	CASSMPGIYGYTF
TRBJ1-2	NA	TRBV7-9	NA	TGTGCCAGCAGCCTACCCCTCGAGGGTGGCTATGGCTACACCTTC	CASSLPLEGGYGYTF
TRBJ2-5	NA	TRBV19	NA	TGTGCCAGTAGTTCCGCCCCGGGGGAGACCCAGTACTTC	CASSSAPGETQYF
TRBJ2-7	TRBD1	TRBV4-3	NA	TGCGCCAGCAGCCTCCGGACAGGGTCCCTCGAGCAGTACTTC	CASSLRTGSLEQYF
TRBJ2-3	TRBD2	TRBV5-1	NA	TGCGCCAGCAGCGTGGGACTAGCGGGAGATACGCAGTATTTT	CASSVGLAGDTQYF
TRBJ2-1	TRBD2	TRBV19	NA	TGTGCCAGTAGTGACGTCGGACTAGCGGCAAACAATGAGCAGTTCTTC	CASSDVGLAANNEQFF
TRBJ2-5	NA	TRBV4-3	NA	TGCGCCAGCAGCCAAGATAGGACAGAATCCCAAGAGACCCAGTACTTC	CASSQDRTESQETQYF
TRBJ2-3	NA	TRBV11-3	NA	TGTGCCAGCAGCATGACCCCCGCGGGGGCTCATCCAGATACGCAGTATTTT	CASSMTPAGAHPDTQYF
TRBJ1-4	TRBD1	TRBV13	NA	TGTGCCAGCAGCCTCGGACAGGGGGTGCTTGAAAAACTGTTTTTT	CASSLGQGVLEKLFF
TRBJ2-5	TRBD2	TRBV5-1	NA	TGCGCCAGCAGCTTGGCTACGGGGACTAGCGGGGAAGAGACCCAGTACTTC	CASSLATGTSGEETQYF
TRBJ2-1	NA	TRBV29-1	NA	TGCAGCGCCCTCCCGTCCGACAATGAGCAGTTCTTC	CSALPSDNEQFF
TRBJ2-7	TRBD1	TRBV5-8	NA	TGTGCCAGCAGCCTCCCCTTAAGACAGGGGGTAAACGAGCAGTACTTC	CASSLPLRQGVNEQYF
TRBJ2-7	NA	TRBV5-8	NA	TGTGCCAGCAGCGCGATATTGGGTGCGGGCGGGGAGCAGTACTTC	CASSAILGAGGEQYF
TRBJ1-2	NA	TRBV28	once	TGTGCCAGCAGTTTATCCCTCTATGGCTACACCTTC	CASSLSLYGYTF
TRBJ2-2	TRBD2	TRBV28	NA	TGTGCCAGCAGTTTATTAGCGGGGGGGTCACACGGGGAGCTGTTTTTT	CASSLLAGGSHGELFF
TRBJ2-5	NA	TRBV11-3	NA	TGTGCCAGCAGCTTGGACCCCGGAGGGGAGCAGTACTTC	CASSLDPGGEQYF
TRBJ2-3	TRBD2	TRBV5-1	NA	TGCGCCAGCAGCCCGACTAGCGGAACAGATACGCAGTATTTT	CASSPTSGTDTQYF
TRBJ2-1	TRBD2	TRBV27	once	TGTGCCAGCAGGTTGACTAGCGGGAGCGGAAATGAGCAGTTCTTC	CASRLTSGSGNEQFF
TRBJ2-7	TRBD2	TRBV7-9	NA	TGTGCCAGCAGCTCACCAACTAGCGGAGGTTACGAGCAGTACTTC	CASSSPTSGGYEQYF